This T cell receptor beta chain was sequenced for a study of neurological immune-mediated disorders. Template-switch 5'RACE cDNA synthesis added a 10-nucleotide unique molecular identifier. TCRdb redid the calling of the 5' RACE reads with MiXCR, one entry per CDR3 protein. The table has 81,000 or so distinct CDR3 sequences, 4.5% to 6.5% seen once. Study-wide results and caveats: None of the CDR3 amino acid sequences in expanded clones turned up in more than one subject, which points to private repertoires in all groups.

J gave up 5 bases and V 6 bases, and 10 bases lay outside the gene matches. CDR1 and CDR2 from the germline V gene are DFQATT and SNEGSKA (reference sequence). CDR3 length: 14 amino acids. A few counts support this clonotype. Antigen: not known. Unsorted libraries came from 2 million PBMCs stored at -80 °C. The rearrangement uses TRBV20-1 and TRBJ2-3; TRBD2 aligns across 8 bases. The sequence came from a woman younger than 45 with multiple sclerosis. The sample taken for sequencing was PBMCs. CDR3 sequence reads: CSASPGGVVDTQYF. DNA for the CDR3: TGCAGTGCGAGTCCCGGGGGGGTTGTAGATACGCAGTATTTT.